Included here is one T cell receptor (beta chain) sequence, with context. The antigen is unknown. One end of the junction does not line up with germline, which may come from a read error. CDR1 is GTSNPN, CDR2 SVGIG, per germline (reference sequence). CDR3 size: 14 residues. Hyperthyroidism patients, aged 18 to 65, were newly diagnosed, under 2 months' duration. CDR3 regions of TCR beta were amplified from RNA transcripts. RT-PCR in the first round used HTBI primers; a second-round multiplex PCR followed. MiXCR, applied by TCRdb to the multiplex PCR reads, yields one record per CDR3 protein. The sample holds a few hundred thousand distinct CDR3 sequences, 17% seen once. These data come from a study of Graves' ophthalmopathy and Graves' hyperthyroidism. Findings and limits, study-wide: Classification of ophthalmopathy versus stable hyperthyroidism by a 13-signature model yielded 85% to 90% sensitivity and just under 83% specificity.

The sample taken for sequencing was peripheral blood. The rearrangement links TRBV30 to TRBJ2-2, with D perhaps TRBD2 (5 bases). The TCR was taken from an adult woman with stable Graves' hyperthyroidism. As DNA, the CDR3 is TGTGCCTGGGATGGACGGAAGAACACCGGGGAGCTGTTGTTT. Translated, it gives CAWDGRKNTGELLF. The variable domain in full, completed from reference TRBV30 and TRBJ2-2, reads SQTIHQWPATLVQPVGSPLSLECTVEGTSNPNLYWYRQAAGRGLQLLFYSVGIGQISSEVPQNLSASRPQDRQFILSSKKLLLSDSGFYLCAWDGRKNTGELLFGEGSRLTVL.